This TCR beta chain was captured in a study of blood T cell repertoires in COVID-19 (dated by TCRdb to 2018 to 2020). As for the study more broadly: Samples from collaborators originated in the United States, Italy and Spain and spanned both the acute and convalescent phases of COVID-19. Where HLA class I and class II types were available, the types were taken from metadata supplied by the sample provider, not from assay-based typing. Samples were obtained from the ongoing ImmuneRACE study (first 160 participants) and from some 1,200 subjects provided by 6 global collaborators. The dataset comprised deeply sampled blood TCRbeta repertoires from subjects exposed to, actively infected with, or recovered from COVID-19. Nearly every sample came with metadata listing a de-identified subject ID, COVID-19 status, age in years and sex. The material from the prospective study consisted of cDNA or gDNA derived from T cells, B-cell-depleted T cells, or PBMCs. The repertoires were made available in a free public database intended to serve as a resource for research on the immune response to SARS-CoV-2. The study at large found these results: How much clinical and demographic metadata was included differed by source and by participant, and the metadata was provided uncurated.

Collaborating institutions collected whole blood in K2EDTA tubes following their own protocols. For TCRbeta analysis, collaborators shipped samples in one of three forms: frozen whole blood, isolated PBMCs, or DNA extracted from either of those sample types. The immunoSEQ Assay, a bias-controlled multiplex PCR, was used to amplify TCRbeta CDR3 regions from genomic DNA. The original pipeline was this. The number of nucleated cells in each sample was estimated from the amplification of reference gene primers within the assay. To quantify the absolute abundance of each unique TCRbeta CDR3 rearrangement, sequence reads were collapsed and filtered. For each sample, productive Simpson clonality was calculated as the square root of Simpson's diversity index over productive rearrangements. TCRdb took over this immuneACCESS table, retaining in-frame rearrangements with V and J assigned. Such tables are incomplete; in checked studies, under half of the missing clones stem from an unresolved V gene, and the remainder is unexplained. V, J and clone size reflect that table, while D and trimming were determined from the DNA. Present in this sample are about 12,000 clones, roughly 82% of which were seen just once. The top ten clones comprise less than 4.5% of the sample.

On this clone itself: Its antigen target is currently unknown. Base qualities are not at hand, and no much larger clone is one base apart.

This TCR was recovered from a woman aged 55-69 years with acute or convalescent COVID-19. What was sequenced was peripheral blood.

The DNA is as follows: TGTGCCAGCAGTTTGGGGACTAACTACGAGCAGTACTTC. This encodes CASSLGTNYEQYF. The rearrangement joined TRBV12-3 or TRBV12-4 to TRBJ2-7, with 7 central nucleotides matching TRBD2. The CDR3 numbers 13 residues from cysteine through phenylalanine. Only the CDR3 region is kept as DNA, spanning 39 bases read in frame from base 1. After removal of 3 bases from V and 3 bases from J, the junction retains 2 bases not matched to a gene.